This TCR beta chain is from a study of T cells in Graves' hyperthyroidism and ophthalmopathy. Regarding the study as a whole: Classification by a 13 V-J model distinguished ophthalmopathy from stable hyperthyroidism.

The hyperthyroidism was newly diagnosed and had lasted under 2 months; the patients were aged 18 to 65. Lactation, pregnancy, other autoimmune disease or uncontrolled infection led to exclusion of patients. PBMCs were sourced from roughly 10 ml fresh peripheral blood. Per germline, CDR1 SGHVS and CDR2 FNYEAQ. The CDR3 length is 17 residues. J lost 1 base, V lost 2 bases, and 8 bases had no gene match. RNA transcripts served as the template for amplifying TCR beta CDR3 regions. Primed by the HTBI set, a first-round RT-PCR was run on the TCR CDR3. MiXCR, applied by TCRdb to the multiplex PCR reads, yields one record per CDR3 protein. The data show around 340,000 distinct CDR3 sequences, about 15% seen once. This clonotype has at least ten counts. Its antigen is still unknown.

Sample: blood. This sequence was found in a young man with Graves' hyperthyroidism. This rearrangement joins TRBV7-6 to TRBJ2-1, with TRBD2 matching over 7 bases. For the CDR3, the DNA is TGTGCCAGCAGCTTACTGGAAAGCGGGACTTCCTACAATGAGCAGTTCTTC. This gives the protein CASSLLESGTSYNEQFF.